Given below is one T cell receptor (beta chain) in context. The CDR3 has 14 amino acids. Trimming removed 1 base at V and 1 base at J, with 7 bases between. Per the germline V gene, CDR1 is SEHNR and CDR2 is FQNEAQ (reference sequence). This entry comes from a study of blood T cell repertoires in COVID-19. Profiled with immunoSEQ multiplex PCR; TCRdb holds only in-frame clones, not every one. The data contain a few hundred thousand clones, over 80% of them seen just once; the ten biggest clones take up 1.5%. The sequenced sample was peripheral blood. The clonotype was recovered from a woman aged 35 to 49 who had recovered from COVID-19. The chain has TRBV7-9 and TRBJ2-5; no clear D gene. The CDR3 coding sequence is TGTGCCAGCAGCTTAGGTCAATTCCAAGAGACCCAGTACTTC. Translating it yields CASSLGQFQETQYF.